The T cell receptor (beta chain) described here comes from a study of blood T cell repertoires in COVID-19. The CDR3 is 14 amino acids. Trimming at V came to 7 bases and at J to 6 bases, leaving 11 bases not matched to a gene. Germline V CDR1 and CDR2: MNHEY, SVGAGI. Repertoires were generated with immunoSEQ multiplex PCR, while TCRdb's copy carries only in-frame clones and drops some. The sample has over 300,000 clones; about 90% are singletons. The J gene is TRBJ1-2, the V gene TRBV6-5; 7 bases align to TRBD1. Material: peripheral blood. The sequence came from a man between 35 and 55 years old with acute or convalescent COVID-19. The CDR3: CASNPLTGSDGYTF. The DNA for the CDR3 is TGTGCCAGCAATCCATTGACAGGGTCTGATGGCTACACCTTC.